These T cell receptor beta chains were read from a single sample in a study of shared clonotypes between healthy human individuals. Method: immunoSEQ multiplex PCR; TCRdb's copy keeps in-frame clones and lacks some. Of around 1.1 million clones in the sample, approximately 80% were seen once. The specimen was memory CD4+ T cells from PBMCs. The source of these receptors is a man between 18 and 29 years old in good health. Some clones in this sample may be carry-over from other donors' samples. Each CDR3 is given with its conserved first and last residue. The order of the fields is CDR3 DNA, CDR3 protein, D gene, V gene, clone size, J gene. D genes are given only for firm matches. The size of a clone is reported for some rows only, either as once, few or many, or as a class for expanded clones.

CDR3 DNA: TGTGCCAGCAGTTTGCAGCGGGAGGGCCGGGACGAGCAGTACTTC
CDR3 protein: CASSLQREGRDEQYF
D gene: TRBD2
V gene: TRBV28
clone size: -
J gene: TRBJ2-7

CDR3 DNA: TGTGCCAGCAGCTTAAGGCCTGCGGTGGTCCCAGATACGCAGTATTTT
CDR3 protein: CASSLRPAVVPDTQYF
D gene: -
V gene: TRBV7-3
clone size: -
J gene: TRBJ2-3

CDR3 DNA: TGTGCCAGTCTCTGGGGACGGGGTGAAAAACTGTTTTTT
CDR3 protein: CASLWGRGEKLFF
D gene: -
V gene: TRBV19
clone size: -
J gene: TRBJ1-4

CDR3 DNA: TGTGCCACCAGCAGAAGGGGACGAGATCAGCCCCAGCATTTT
CDR3 protein: CATSRRGRDQPQHF
D gene: -
V gene: TRBV15
clone size: -
J gene: TRBJ1-5

CDR3 DNA: TGTGCCAGTAAGCGGGACAAGCTTAGGAATGAGCAGTTCTTC
CDR3 protein: CASKRDKLRNEQFF
D gene: -
V gene: TRBV7-9
clone size: -
J gene: TRBJ2-1

CDR3 DNA: TGCAGCGTTGAGAGGACAGACCAAGAGACCCAGTACTTC
CDR3 protein: CSVERTDQETQYF
D gene: -
V gene: TRBV29-1
clone size: few
J gene: TRBJ2-5

CDR3 DNA: TGTGCCAGCAGTTTATCCAATTCCCTGGTGGGTTACGAGCAGTACTTC
CDR3 protein: CASSLSNSLVGYEQYF
D gene: -
V gene: TRBV27
clone size: -
J gene: TRBJ2-7

CDR3 DNA: TGTGCCAGCAATGATGGGAGACAGTGGAGCAATGAGCAGTTCTTC
CDR3 protein: CASNDGRQWSNEQFF
D gene: -
V gene: TRBV5-8
clone size: many
J gene: TRBJ2-1

CDR3 DNA: TGTGCCAGTAGTAGGACGGTGATGAACACTGAAGCTTTCTTT
CDR3 protein: CASSRTVMNTEAFF
D gene: -
V gene: TRBV19
clone size: -
J gene: TRBJ1-1

CDR3 DNA: TGTGCCAGCAGCCCTCAGGACATGTTGGGGACCCAGTACTTC
CDR3 protein: CASSPQDMLGTQYF
D gene: -
V gene: TRBV7-2
clone size: -
J gene: TRBJ2-5

CDR3 DNA: TGCGCCAGCAGCACCGGGACAGGCAACTCCTACGAGCAGTACTTC
CDR3 protein: CASSTGTGNSYEQYF
D gene: TRBD1
V gene: TRBV5-1
clone size: -
J gene: TRBJ2-7

CDR3 DNA: TGTGCCACCAGCAGAGAGGGAAACTATGGCTACACCTTC
CDR3 protein: CATSREGNYGYTF
D gene: -
V gene: TRBV15
clone size: -
J gene: TRBJ1-2

CDR3 DNA: TGTGCCAGCAGCTCCCTAGGTCAGCCCCAGCATTTT
CDR3 protein: CASSSLGQPQHF
D gene: -
V gene: TRBV7-9
clone size: once
J gene: TRBJ1-5

CDR3 DNA: TGTGCCATCCGGGCCGTCTTCCCCAACTATGGCTACACCTTC
CDR3 protein: CAIRAVFPNYGYTF
D gene: -
V gene: TRBV28
clone size: -
J gene: TRBJ1-2

CDR3 DNA: TGTGCCAGCAGCTTAGGTAGGGCAGGCAATGAGCAGTTCTTC
CDR3 protein: CASSLGRAGNEQFF
D gene: -
V gene: TRBV7-8
clone size: -
J gene: TRBJ2-1

CDR3 DNA: TGTGCCAGCAGCTTAGGGCAGGGGGCCTACAATGAGCAGTTCTTC
CDR3 protein: CASSLGQGAYNEQFF
D gene: TRBD1
V gene: TRBV7-2
clone size: -
J gene: TRBJ2-1

CDR3 DNA: TGCGCCAGCAGCCAAGAGTTATCCTACGAGCAGTACTTC
CDR3 protein: CASSQELSYEQYF
D gene: -
V gene: TRBV4-3
clone size: -
J gene: TRBJ2-7

CDR3 DNA: TGTGCCAGCAGAGGGAGGCGCAACATGAACACTGAAGCTTTCTTT
CDR3 protein: CASRGRRNMNTEAFF
D gene: -
V gene: TRBV28
clone size: -
J gene: TRBJ1-1

CDR3 DNA: TGTGCCAGCAGTGCGTACTCTGGAAACACCATATATTTT
CDR3 protein: CASSAYSGNTIYF
D gene: -
V gene: TRBV27
clone size: few
J gene: TRBJ1-3

CDR3 DNA: TGTGCCAGCAGTCCAGAAACCAGGGTGGGAGGCTATGGCTACACCTTC
CDR3 protein: CASSPETRVGGYGYTF
D gene: -
V gene: TRBV27
clone size: once
J gene: TRBJ1-2

CDR3 DNA: TGTGCCAGCAGTTTAGGAGGGTCTAACTATGGCTACACCTTC
CDR3 protein: CASSLGGSNYGYTF
D gene: -
V gene: TRBV28
clone size: -
J gene: TRBJ1-2

CDR3 DNA: TGTGCCAGCAGTTTATGGAGGGAGCAGTTCTTC
CDR3 protein: CASSLWREQFF
D gene: -
V gene: TRBV28
clone size: -
J gene: TRBJ2-1

CDR3 DNA: TGTGCCAGCAGCTTAGAGTCCCCGTCCGTAGCTGATACGCAGTATTTT
CDR3 protein: CASSLESPSVADTQYF
D gene: -
V gene: TRBV7-6
clone size: -
J gene: TRBJ2-3

CDR3 DNA: TGTGCCAGCACCCCCCGGGACAGGGGGCTTTCACCCCTCCACTTT
CDR3 protein: CASTPRDRGLSPLHF
D gene: TRBD1
V gene: TRBV27
clone size: few
J gene: TRBJ1-6

CDR3 DNA: TGTGCCAGTAGTACCCAGGGAACCGCTGAAGCTTTCTTT
CDR3 protein: CASSTQGTAEAFF
D gene: -
V gene: TRBV19
clone size: few
J gene: TRBJ1-1

CDR3 DNA: TGTGCCAGCAGCTTTAGCGCACTCCTCTCCTACGAGCAGTACTTC
CDR3 protein: CASSFSALLSYEQYF
D gene: -
V gene: TRBV7-2
clone size: few
J gene: TRBJ2-7

CDR3 DNA: TGTGCCAGCAGCTTAGATTATCACGGAGATACGCAGTATTTT
CDR3 protein: CASSLDYHGDTQYF
D gene: -
V gene: TRBV7-2
clone size: -
J gene: TRBJ2-3

CDR3 DNA: TGTGCCAGCAGACCGGGACTAGCGGGACCTCAGTACTTC
CDR3 protein: CASRPGLAGPQYF
D gene: TRBD2
V gene: TRBV28
clone size: -
J gene: TRBJ2-7

CDR3 DNA: TGTGCCAGCAGTTTATCATTCCGGGGGGCGCGGACTGAAGCTTTCTTT
CDR3 protein: CASSLSFRGARTEAFF
D gene: -
V gene: TRBV27
clone size: -
J gene: TRBJ1-1

CDR3 DNA: TGCAGCGTTGCCGGGACTAGCGGGAACAATGAGCAGTTCTTC
CDR3 protein: CSVAGTSGNNEQFF
D gene: TRBD2
V gene: TRBV29-1
clone size: -
J gene: TRBJ2-1

CDR3 DNA: TGTGCCAGCACCCGGACAGGTGGCGCTTTCGAGCAGTACTTC
CDR3 protein: CASTRTGGAFEQYF
D gene: TRBD1
V gene: TRBV27
clone size: -
J gene: TRBJ2-7

CDR3 DNA: TGTGCCAGTAGTCGACTAGCGTGGAATGAGCAGTTCTTC
CDR3 protein: CASSRLAWNEQFF
D gene: TRBD2
V gene: TRBV19
clone size: -
J gene: TRBJ2-1

CDR3 DNA: TGTGCCAGCAGCCAAACGGGGGGCAGGGCTGATGAAGGCTACACCTTC
CDR3 protein: CASSQTGGRADEGYTF
D gene: -
V gene: TRBV4-2
clone size: -
J gene: TRBJ1-2

CDR3 DNA: TGTGCCTGGAGTGTACAGGGACTAGCGTATGACGAGCAGTACTTC
CDR3 protein: CAWSVQGLAYDEQYF
D gene: TRBD2
V gene: TRBV30
clone size: -
J gene: TRBJ2-7

CDR3 DNA: TGTGCCAGCAGCCCTAGCACAGGGGGCGCCACAGATACGCAGTATTTT
CDR3 protein: CASSPSTGGATDTQYF
D gene: TRBD1
V gene: TRBV9
clone size: -
J gene: TRBJ2-3

CDR3 DNA: TGCGCCAGCAGCCAGAACCGGGACAGGGTGATAAATGAGCAGTTCTTC
CDR3 protein: CASSQNRDRVINEQFF
D gene: TRBD1
V gene: TRBV4-1
clone size: -
J gene: TRBJ2-1

CDR3 DNA: TGTGCCAGCAGTGCAGGGCTTGGGAGGGAAAAACTGTTTTTT
CDR3 protein: CASSAGLGREKLFF
D gene: -
V gene: TRBV2
clone size: -
J gene: TRBJ1-4

CDR3 DNA: TGTGCCAGCAGTTTATCGCCACTAGCGGGAGTCTATGAGCAGTTCTTC
CDR3 protein: CASSLSPLAGVYEQFF
D gene: TRBD2
V gene: TRBV27
clone size: -
J gene: TRBJ2-1

CDR3 DNA: TGCGCCAGCAGCGCCCAGGCCTACGAGCAGTACTTC
CDR3 protein: CASSAQAYEQYF
D gene: -
V gene: TRBV5-1
clone size: once
J gene: TRBJ2-7

CDR3 DNA: TGTGCCATCAGTAGGGATAACTATGGCTACACCTTC
CDR3 protein: CAISRDNYGYTF
D gene: -
V gene: TRBV10-3
clone size: -
J gene: TRBJ1-2

CDR3 DNA: TGTGCCAGCAGTGAATCGGAGGGGTTTAGCAATCAGCCCCAGCATTTT
CDR3 protein: CASSESEGFSNQPQHF
D gene: -
V gene: TRBV6-1
clone size: -
J gene: TRBJ1-5

CDR3 DNA: TGTTTATCGGGGGGAGGGGGACACTATGGCTACACCTTC
CDR3 protein: CLSGGGGHYGYTF
D gene: -
V gene: TRBV27
clone size: -
J gene: TRBJ1-2

CDR3 DNA: TGCGCCAGCAGCCAAGATAGAGGGTTTGGCACAGATACGCAGTATTTT
CDR3 protein: CASSQDRGFGTDTQYF
D gene: -
V gene: TRBV4-3
clone size: -
J gene: TRBJ2-3

CDR3 DNA: TGTGCCAGCTCACCACCAATGCTCTCCTACGAGCAGTACTTC
CDR3 protein: CASSPPMLSYEQYF
D gene: -
V gene: TRBV18
clone size: -
J gene: TRBJ2-7

CDR3 DNA: TGCGCCAGCAGCCAAGCCCGGGACAGCACTGAAAAACTGTTTTTT
CDR3 protein: CASSQARDSTEKLFF
D gene: TRBD1
V gene: TRBV4-1
clone size: -
J gene: TRBJ1-4

CDR3 DNA: TGTGCCTGGAGCGACCGGGAGACCAGGTTCTTT
CDR3 protein: CAWSDRETRFF
D gene: -
V gene: TRBV30
clone size: -
J gene: TRBJ1-1

CDR3 DNA: TGTGCCAGCAGCCAAGGCACAGCGACTAACTATGGCTACACCTTC
CDR3 protein: CASSQGTATNYGYTF
D gene: -
V gene: TRBV4-2
clone size: few
J gene: TRBJ1-2

CDR3 DNA: TGTGCCAGCAGTGACTCCCCCACAGATACGCAGTATTTT
CDR3 protein: CASSDSPTDTQYF
D gene: -
V gene: TRBV5-4
clone size: -
J gene: TRBJ2-3

CDR3 DNA: TGCGCCAGCAGCTTTCGAGGAAATCTCCACGAGCAGTACTTC
CDR3 protein: CASSFRGNLHEQYF
D gene: -
V gene: TRBV5-1
clone size: -
J gene: TRBJ2-7

CDR3 DNA: TGTGCCAGCAGTTTTCGGGGGATCAGCACAGATACGCAGTATTTT
CDR3 protein: CASSFRGISTDTQYF
D gene: -
V gene: TRBV27
clone size: once
J gene: TRBJ2-3

CDR3 DNA: TGTGCCAGCAGCTTATTAGTGGTCTCCTACAATGAGCAGTTCTTC
CDR3 protein: CASSLLVVSYNEQFF
D gene: -
V gene: TRBV11-2
clone size: -
J gene: TRBJ2-1

CDR3 DNA: TGTGCCAGTAGCCGGACAGACCCGAAAGGCTACACCTTC
CDR3 protein: CASSRTDPKGYTF
D gene: -
V gene: TRBV19
clone size: many
J gene: TRBJ1-2

CDR3 DNA: TGTGCCTGGAGCATCGATAGCGGGAAAGAGACCCAGTACTTC
CDR3 protein: CAWSIDSGKETQYF
D gene: TRBD2
V gene: TRBV30
clone size: -
J gene: TRBJ2-5

CDR3 DNA: TGTGCCTGGACTCGGACTAGCGGGCAGAATGAGCAGTTCTTC
CDR3 protein: CAWTRTSGQNEQFF
D gene: TRBD2
V gene: TRBV30
clone size: few
J gene: TRBJ2-1